Reported below is one TCR beta chain. What it binds is not known. The sample belongs to a study of cytomegalovirus exposure and HLA in healthy donors. General study findings and limits: Later analysis showed TCR association rates varying by HLA locus, highest for DRB1 and lowest for HLA-C.

This CDR3 comprises 15 residues. The J segment lost 4 bases and the V segment lost 2 bases, leaving 5 bases of the junction unmatched. The germline gives CDR1 SGDLS, CDR2 YYNGEE. Primers for the PCR totalled 60 Vbeta and 13 Jbeta. Some clones are missing from TCRdb's copy, which holds only in-frame ones; the method was immunoSEQ multiplex PCR. The table lists around 90,000 clones, about 79% of them singletons. The source is a man aged 45 to 65 in good health and CMV-seronegative. The genes are TRBV9 and TRBJ2-1; TRBD1 matches at 8 bases. Sequencing used PBMCs. The CDR3 loop reads CASSVGTGQYNEQFF. CDR3 in DNA: TGTGCCAGCAGCGTGGGGACAGGACAATACAATGAGCAGTTCTTC.